The present T cell receptor beta chain was sequenced within a study of metastatic and nonmetastatic thyroid tumors (dated by TCRdb to about 2020). Regarding the study in general: Repertoires from peripheral blood and from tumor or nodule tissue samples of malignant and benign thyroid patients were compared.

No patient had received any treatment before thyroid surgery. Patient clinical samples collected from about 2012 to 2018 were retrospectively analysed using T-cell receptor beta sequencing. To prepare the library, PCR was applied. This sample was sequenced with an Illumina HiSeq 4000. High-throughput sequencing was used to profile the TCR beta-chain CDR3 region of each patient. The study's own analysis went as follows. Drawing on CDR3 differences between clinicopathological groups, the researchers built a classifier meant to tell apart patients with distant-metastatic papillary thyroid cancer. The Shannon index was used to assess repertoire diversity, and the Morisita-Horn index was used to assess tumor-blood repertoire similarity. The public reads were quality trimmed at Q25 with fastp and then assembled into clones with MiXCR by TCRdb, keeping productive beta chains. The authors' filters were not applied to this entry. The sample records about 41,000 clones, about 24% of which are singletons. The ten largest clones add up to more than 12% of the sample.

The investigation overall reported the following: In both blood and tumor samples, malignant tumors were reported to have significantly higher TCR beta diversity than benign nodules.

This clone was counted only a few times. This receptor's antigen is unknown. The input lacks base qualities; no much larger clone sits a single base away. The CDR3 spans 12 residues, from the cysteine through the phenylalanine. CDR3 DNA is the only sequence kept; it has 36 bases, read in frame from the first base. From a lookup of the germline V gene (reference sequence), CDR1 and CDR2 are GTSNPN and SVGIG. A distance of 13 bases separates the germline ends of V and J, which lose 3 bases and 7 bases respectively. Here the chain combines TRBV30 and TRBJ2-7, with a weak D call of TRBD2 (5 bases match). Input material: tumor tissue. This TCR was recovered from a female donor with papillary thyroid cancer or a benign thyroid nodule (not recorded which). Some clones in this sample may be carry-over from other donors' samples. The nucleotides read TGTGCCTGGAGAGTGGGAGCGATTGAGCAGTACTTC. Its protein is CAWRVGAIEQYF.